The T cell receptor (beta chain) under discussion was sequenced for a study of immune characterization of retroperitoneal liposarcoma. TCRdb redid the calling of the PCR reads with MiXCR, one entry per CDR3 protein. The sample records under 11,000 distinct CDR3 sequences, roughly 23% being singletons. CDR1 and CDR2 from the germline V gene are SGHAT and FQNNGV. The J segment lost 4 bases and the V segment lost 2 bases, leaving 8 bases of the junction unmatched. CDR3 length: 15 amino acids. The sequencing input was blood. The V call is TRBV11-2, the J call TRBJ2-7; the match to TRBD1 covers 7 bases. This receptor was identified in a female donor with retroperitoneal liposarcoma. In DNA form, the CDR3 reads TGTGCCAGCAGCTTATCGACAGGGCTAGAATACGAGCAGTACTTC. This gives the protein CASSLSTGLEYEQYF.